This T cell receptor (beta chain) was sequenced during a study of regulatory T cells in long-lasting Graves disease. General study points: Study was limited to peripheral blood, excluding thyroid tissue.

The sample's time point: persistent/refractory GD, antithyroid drugs over 5 years with positive TRAb. RNA isolated from PBMCs was used to make the TCR library. The TCR beta library used iRepertoire HTBI primers with Arm-PCR amplification of CDR3. TCRdb itself ran the multiplex PCR reads through MiXCR, one entry per CDR3 protein. The sample contains a few hundred thousand distinct CDR3 sequences, 20% to 30% of which appear only once. This clonotype occurred many times. Its cognate antigen is unknown. The ends were cut back, 4 bases at V and 7 bases at J, with 17 bases in the middle. Germline-derived CDR1 and CDR2 are GTSNPN and SVGIG (reference sequence). The CDR3 spans 14 residues.

The sample here was peripheral blood mononuclear cells (PBMCs), taken when the disease was refractory, from a patient treated with antithyroid drugs. The V and J genes are TRBV30 and TRBJ1-5; TRBD1 might be the D (6 bases). This receptor was obtained from a female donor with Graves disease. Here the CDR3 reads CAWTPTGLGQPQHF. In DNA form, the CDR3 reads TGTGCCTGGACCCCAACAGGGCTAGGACAGCCCCAGCATTTT.